One and the same sample provided the 13 T cell receptor beta chains below, sequenced in a study of cytomegalovirus exposure and HLA in healthy donors. Primers included in the PCR were 60 Vbeta and 13 Jbeta primers. Produced via immunoSEQ multiplex PCR; TCRdb's table is partial and in-frame only. Of more than 100,000 clones detected, 74% appear once; the ten largest clones hold around 5.5%. Sequencing was performed on PBMCs. The receptor set was obtained from a woman aged 50 to 65 in good health and CMV-seropositive.

Note on this clone: Given a much more abundant clone one base away, this may be a read error. This sequence joins TRBV4-1 and TRBJ2-1; D not certain. This CDR3 is built from 16 residues. CDR1 MGHRA and CDR2 YSYEKL come from the germline V gene. The CDR3 DNA reads as TGCGCCCGCAGCCAAGTAGACTTAATCTCTTACAATGAGCAGTTCTTC. Residues: CARSQVDLISYNEQFF.

The chain joins TRBV12-5 to TRBJ1-5; D possibly corresponds to TRBD1 (6 bases). Germline V CDR1 and CDR2: LGHNT, FRNRAP. V lost 1 base and J 1 base, leaving 11 bases between the germline ends. This CDR3 has 16 residues. The CDR3 region is CASGLASGVSNQPQHF. The CDR3 coding sequence is TGTGCTAGTGGTTTGGCATCAGGGGTCAGCAATCAGCCCCAGCATTTT.

The chain has TRBV11-2 and TRBJ2-1; tentatively, D is TRBD1 (6 bases). Trimming shortened V by 4 bases and J by 2 bases, and 12 bases separated the two germline ends. Germline-derived CDR1 and CDR2 are SGHAT and FQNNGV. The CDR3 has 15 residues. CDR3 protein: CASSYPDSPYNEQFF. As DNA, the CDR3 is TGTGCCAGCAGCTACCCGGACAGCCCCTACAATGAGCAGTTCTTC.

CDR3 nucleotide sequence: TGCGCCAGCAGTGAACCGACCCGTACCGGGGAGCAGTACTTC. Encoded protein: CASSEPTRTGEQYF. V and J are TRBV10-2 and TRBJ2-7; D remains ambiguous. Germline V gene lookup returns CDR1 WSHSY and CDR2 SAAADI. V lost 3 bases, J lost 7 bases, and 16 bases lay in between. The CDR3 is 14 residues long.

The V and J genes are TRBV18 and TRBJ2-1, with D possibly TRBD2 on 5 matching bases. The V gene's germline CDR1 is KGHSH and CDR2 LQKENI. This CDR3 is built from 13 residues. Trimming took off 5 bases at V and 15 bases at J, with 20 bases between the two ends. Written as DNA, the CDR3 is TGTGCCAGCTCAATTGAGAGGGCGCCTACGTGGTTCTTC. Translating it yields CASSIERAPTWFF.

V usage is TRBV27 and J usage is TRBJ1-1; TRBD1 matches at 9 bases. Germline CDR1 MNHEY, CDR2 SMNVEV (reference sequence). This CDR3 is 14 amino acids long. J was trimmed by 5 bases and V by 6 bases; bases with no gene match: 7. The CDR3 region has the DNA TGTGCCAGCAGAATGGACAGGGGAATAACTGAAGCTTTCTTT. Residues: CASRMDRGITEAFF.

The chain has TRBV5-6 and TRBJ2-1; 8 bases map to TRBD1. This CDR3 is built from 14 residues. The germline V gene has CDR1 SGHDT and CDR2 YYEEEE. The junction had 5 bases not matched to a gene; V was cut back by 5 bases and J by 4 bases. The CDR3 nucleotides read TGTGCCAGCAGACCAGGGGGCTGGTACAATGAGCAGTTCTTC. Translation gives CASRPGGWYNEQFF.

This rearrangement joins TRBV19 to TRBJ2-7, with D tentatively TRBD1 (5 bases). The CDR3 loop spans 14 amino acids. Per germline, CDR1 LNHDA and CDR2 SQIVND (reference sequence). Trimming took off 3 bases at V and 6 bases at J, with 15 bases between the two ends. The CDR3 DNA sequence: TGTGCCAGTAGTATCAGGGCGCCACCCCTCGAGCAGTACTTC. Protein sequence: CASSIRAPPLEQYF.

A few counts support this clone. The chain has TRBV11-3 and TRBJ2-7, with D possibly TRBD1 on 6 matching bases. V gave up 1 base and J gave up 13 bases, with 17 bases separating them. This CDR3 has 13 amino acids. Per germline, CDR1 SGHNT and CDR2 YENEEA. CDR3 bases: TGTGCCAGCAGCTTAGCGGGCAGGGGTCCCTGCTACTTC. This codes for CASSLAGRGPCYF.

V is TRBV29-1 and J is TRBJ2-7; D is possibly TRBD2 (6 bases). CDR1 SQVTM and CDR2 ANQGSEA come from the germline V gene. V was shortened by 3 bases and J by 1 base, with 10 bases between the two germline ends. The CDR3 loop spans 13 amino acids. CDR3 amino acids: CSVERGGSYEQYF. For the CDR3, the DNA is TGCAGCGTTGAGCGGGGTGGGTCCTACGAGCAGTACTTC.

V and J are TRBV6-6 and TRBJ1-2; tentatively, D is TRBD1 (6 bases). Germline-derived CDR1 and CDR2 are MNHNY and SVGAGI (reference sequence). V lost 2 bases and J 1 base, leaving 11 bases between the germline ends. CDR3 size: 15 residues. For the CDR3, the DNA is TGTGCCAGCAGTTACCAGGGGTCCCTTAACTATGGCTACACCTTC. The encoded protein is CASSYQGSLNYGYTF.

The J gene is TRBJ1-5, the V gene TRBV5-1; D ambiguous. V was pared by 0 bases and J by 4 bases, with 5 bases between. The CDR3 length is 13 residues. Germline V gene lookup returns CDR1 SGHRS and CDR2 YFSETQ. Written as DNA, the CDR3 is TGCGCCAGCAGCTTGGGACTTAATCAGCCCCAGCATTTT. This encodes CASSLGLNQPQHF.

This sequence joins TRBV27 and TRBJ2-7; 9 nucleotides agree with TRBD1. CDR3 length: 12 residues. Germline lookup yields CDR1 MNHEY and CDR2 SMNVEV (reference sequence). The V segment lost 11 bases and the J segment 4 bases; nucleotides outside the gene matches: 6. The chain's CDR3 is CAAGTGFYEQYF. CDR3 DNA sequence: TGTGCCGCAGGGACAGGGTTTTACGAGCAGTACTTC.